This T cell receptor (beta chain) was captured in a study of regulatory T cells in long-lasting Graves disease. Study-wide points: Persistent disease was characterized by preferential usage of TRBV28, TRBJ1-2 and TRBJ2-5.

CDR3 regions were amplified by Arm-PCR using iRepertoire HTBI primers to build TCR beta libraries. A single record per CDR3 protein comes from TCRdb applying MiXCR to the multiplex PCR reads. The table shows about 540,000 distinct CDR3 sequences, with roughly 14% occurring only once. This CDR3 spans 14 amino acids. CDR1 is LGHDT and CDR2 is YNNKEL in the germline V gene (reference sequence). V was cut by 1 base and J by 1 base, with 7 bases left in between. The sample's time point: newly diagnosed GD, antithyroid drugs for less than 3 months. After RNA was extracted from PBMCs, the TCR library was made from it. This clonotype was counted at least ten times. Its antigen is not identified. These sequences were also reported in another study, on T cells in Graves' hyperthyroidism and ophthalmopathy. According to that study: Newly diagnosed hyperthyroidism, duration under 2 months, in patients aged 18 to 65.

The sequencing here drew on peripheral blood mononuclear cells (PBMCs), taken at new diagnosis, from a patient treated with antithyroid drugs. The receptor's source is a man aged 25-40 years with Graves disease. V is TRBV3-1 and J is TRBJ1-2; D remains unclear. The CDR3 loop reads CASSQGLNNYGYTF. In nucleotides, the CDR3 is TGTGCCAGCAGCCAAGGACTGAATAACTATGGCTACACCTTC.